A single T cell receptor beta chain is shown here with its context. Its antigen is unknown. The J segment lost 4 bases and the V segment lost 0 bases, leaving 14 bases of the junction unmatched. Per germline, CDR1 MNHNS and CDR2 SASEGT. This CDR3 spans 18 amino acids. This sample was taken from a study of T cell responses to AZD1222 COVID-19 vaccine. Sequencing was performed with immunoSEQ multiplex PCR; in TCRdb, only in-frame clones are kept and a portion is missing. Seen here are over 120,000 clones, more than 85% observed once, and the top ten hold approximately 3.8%. General study results and limits: The span of vaccine-associated CD4 TCRs extended across spike, with dominance at 160-218 and 743-854. Mostly white British, mostly female donors; authors suggested clonal diversity may be underestimated. A reported finding is that nearly half of spike-specific TCRs target unmutated variant regions. Sampling that yielded the repertoires occurred only after the peak T cell response.

V and J are TRBV6-1 and TRBJ2-7; TRBD1 matches 8 bases. This sequence was found in an adult who received the AZD1222 COVID-19 vaccine. The specimen was peripheral blood, collected 28 days after the second AZD1222 dose. CDR3 region: CASSEARHGTGLRYEQYF. The DNA for the CDR3 is TGTGCCAGCAGTGAAGCACGCCATGGGACAGGCTTAAGGTACGAGCAGTACTTC.